This T cell receptor (beta chain) is drawn from a study of T-cell memory formation after mild COVID-19. This clonotype showed up many times. TCRdb analysed the 5' RACE reads with MiXCR anew, one entry per CDR3 protein. This sample yields 250,000 to 300,000 distinct CDR3 sequences, of which around 15% are seen a single time; 22% belongs to the top ten. There are 14 residues in the CDR3. V dropped 4 bases and J dropped 2; count of bases not matched to a gene: 3. Germline V CDR1 and CDR2: SGHRS, YFSETQ. The TCR sequence derives from a man younger than 30 who had mild COVID-19 (a few samples of this study predate the infection). Cell type and time point are not known. The specimen sequenced was PBMCs or a T cell subset sorted from them (not recorded which). V usage is TRBV5-1 and J usage is TRBJ1-5; 7 bases match TRBD1. As DNA, the CDR3 is TGCGCCAGCAGCGTAGGGACAGGCAATCAGCCCCAGCATTTT. This gives the protein CASSVGTGNQPQHF.